This is a list of T cell receptor beta chains from one sample in a study of cytomegalovirus exposure and HLA in healthy donors. Using immunoSEQ multiplex PCR, the repertoire was profiled, and TCRdb retains in-frame clones only, with some absent. The sample shows some 200,000 clones, roughly 80% of them seen only once. The specimen sequenced was PBMCs. These receptors all stem from a man aged 40-50 years in good health and CMV-seropositive. CDR3s leave out the opening cysteine and the closing phenylalanine or tryptophan.

V | length | CDR3
TRBV7-9 | 15 | ASSLVGLGQLGETQY
TRBV18 | 12 | ASSPPADYNEQF
TRBV6-4 | 14 | ASSAGLAGGSDTQY
TRBV6-1 | 14 | ASSEGGDKWVYGYT
TRBV5-4 | 13 | ASSGSGGLYNEQF
TRBV28 | 12 | ASRFTGPAYEQY
TRBV18 | 14 | ASSPGRLGARETQY
TRBV9 | 14 | ASSVVAGGPTDTQY
TRBV13 | 12 | ASSLSGGIAEAF
TRBV9 | 12 | ASSRSGILETQY
TRBV5-1 | 12 | ASNDRGGSYGYT
TRBV7-9 | 13 | ASSLHRGSGETQY
TRBV27 | 16 | ASSLVTRDRLQNTEAF
TRBV9 | 12 | ASSVEGGRETQY
TRBV10-1 | 12 | ASISGRESGGAF
TRBV11-2 | 10 | ASGDYNNEQF
TRBV5-1 | 14 | ASSSRPGQAHNEQF
TRBV5-1 | 11 | ASSFLQGETQY
TRBV4-1 | 12 | ASSQGVGGKEQY
TRBV7-2 | 11 | ASSRQGGETQY
TRBV5-1 | 14 | ASSLRSGQVSYEQY
TRBV9 | 12 | ASSVAGRSYEQY
TRBV27 | 13 | ASSLRDSGANVLT
TRBV18 | 11 | ASSPGEGLPQH
TRBV2 | 12 | ASRPQALSYEQY
TRBV6-5 | 11 | ASSWGAGTSPT
TRBV7-9 | 14 | ASSLVLAGAYNEQF
TRBV7-9 | 11 | ASSFQGPYEQY
TRBV7-7 | 13 | ASSSGQLNTGELF
TRBV19 | 13 | ASSIRGPFSYEQY
TRBV7-2 | 12 | ASSLTTGPDTQY
TRBV14 | 14 | ASSQVDRLGTDTQY
TRBV5-1 | 14 | ASSLGSGGAWETQY
TRBV5-4 | 9 | ASSLTGEQF
TRBV7-2 | 14 | ASSRSRRTNTGELF
TRBV6-1 | 12 | ASSASVGLLTQY
TRBV5-5 | 10 | ASSRLQETQY
TRBV19 | 15 | ASMGTGGQNVDYGYT
TRBV30 | 11 | AWRGTGGYGYT
TRBV29-1 | 14 | SVSGTPTSSYNEQF
TRBV7-9 | 13 | ASSSSEAPTDTQY
TRBV28 | 10 | ASGTGPAGYT
TRBV9 | 12 | ASSLAPNTDTQY
TRBV5-1 | 13 | ASVRRTTSTDTQY
TRBV9 | 14 | ASSVESQGVKNIQY
TRBV23-1 | 12 | ASSRGYSNQPQH